This T cell receptor (beta chain) was identified in a study of vaccination and CD4 T cells after COVID-19. Overall study: Four females and six males made up the convalescents, two of whom were Hispanic. Overlapping SARS-CoV-2, HCoV-NL63, HCoV-OC43 and HCoV-229E spike peptides were used to stimulate cells.

The treatment was: roughly 11-day PBMC culture with coronavirus spike peptide pools or control peptides (ViraFEST assay). According to the study, CD4+ T cells from the unexposed donor were gathered ahead of the COVID-19 pandemic (2011-2018). Expanded clonotypes were found by TCR sequencing after peptide-pool stimulation (ViraFEST). Cells received half-medium changes with fresh IL-2 medium on days 3 and 7. From germline, CDR1 is DFQATT and CDR2 SNEGSKA (reference sequence). The CDR3 has 11 residues. V shed 1 base and J shed 3 bases, with 2 bases lying between them. The Oncomine TCR Beta short-read assay was applied to DNA of cultured CD4+ T cells. Someone extracted genomic DNA from cultured CD4+ T cells. From the PCR reads, TCRdb called clonotypes with MiXCR, one entry per CDR3 protein. The table has 9,000 to 10,000 distinct CDR3 sequences, more than 30% seen once. This clonotype was found a few times. The antigen is not known.

The gene calls are TRBV20-1 and TRBJ2-3, with D uncertain. The sequence came from a human donor in good health. The sequencing input was CD4+ T cells from blood, cultured in vitro. CDR3 amino acids: CSARATDTQYF. The CDR3 bases are TGCAGTGCTAGAGCTACAGATACGCAGTATTTT.